This entry describes one TCR beta chain. These data belong to a study of blood T cell repertoires in COVID-19. Sequencing was performed with immunoSEQ multiplex PCR; in TCRdb, only in-frame clones are kept and a portion is missing. The sample yields around 380,000 clones, roughly 86% seen once. V shed 6 bases, J shed 10 bases, and the junction held 7 bases outside the gene matches. The CDR3 loop spans 12 amino acids. CDR1 and CDR2 (germline): SQVTM, ANQGSEA. The clonotype comes from a human donor with acute or convalescent COVID-19. The donor label of this sample is uncertain. The chain uses TRBV29-1 and TRBJ2-1; 9 bases are shared with TRBD1. The specimen sequenced was peripheral blood. The CDR3 region is CSVWTGAWEQFF. In DNA, the CDR3 is TGCAGCGTATGGACAGGGGCGTGGGAGCAGTTCTTC.